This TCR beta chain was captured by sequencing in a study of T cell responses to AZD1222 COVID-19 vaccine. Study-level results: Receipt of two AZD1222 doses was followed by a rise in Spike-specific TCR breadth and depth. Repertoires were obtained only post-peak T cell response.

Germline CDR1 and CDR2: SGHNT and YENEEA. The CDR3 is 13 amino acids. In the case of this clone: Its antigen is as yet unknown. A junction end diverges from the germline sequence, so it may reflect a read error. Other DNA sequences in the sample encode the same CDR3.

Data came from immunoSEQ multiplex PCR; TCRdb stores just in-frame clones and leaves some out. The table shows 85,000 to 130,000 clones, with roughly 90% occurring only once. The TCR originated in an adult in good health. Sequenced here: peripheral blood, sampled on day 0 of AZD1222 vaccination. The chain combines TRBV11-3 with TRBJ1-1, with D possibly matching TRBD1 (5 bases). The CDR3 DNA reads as TGCGCCAGCAGCTCGGGGGGAGGCACTGAAGCTTTCTTT. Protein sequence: CASSSGGGTEAFF.